One sample yielded the 22 T cell receptor beta chains listed below, sequenced in a study of T-cell reconstitution after alpha-beta-depleted transplantation in children. Preparation of the TCRbeta library was carried out with unique molecular identifiers. TCRdb used MiXCR to reprocess the PCR reads, holding one entry per CDR3 protein. The sample records around 250,000 distinct CDR3 sequences, 8.2% being singletons. The sample was PBMCs, mostly from graft donor cells, taken 180 days after TCRalphabeta/CD19-depleted stem cell transplant. These receptors all stem from a male patient between 10 and 17 years old who had a stem cell transplant for acute lymphoblastic leukemia, so the T cells may come from the graft donor.

Concerning this clonotype: A read error may explain this, as a much larger clone is one base away. The V gene is TRBV5-1, the J gene TRBJ1-3; unclear D gene. Germline CDR1 reads SGHRS; CDR2 reads YFSETQ. This CDR3 comprises 15 residues. CDR3 in amino acids: CASSLGDVSGNAIYF. The DNA for the CDR3 is TGCGCCAGCAGCTTGGGTGACGTCTCTGGAAACGCCATATATTTT.

This clonotype was observed at least ten times. The CDR3 region is CASSLVPGASTDTQYF. CDR3 nucleotides: TGTGCCAGCAGCTTGGTCCCGGGCGCCAGCACAGATACGCAGTATTTT. This rearrangement joins TRBV7-9 to TRBJ2-3; D unresolved. CDR1 is SEHNR, CDR2 FQNEAQ, per germline (reference sequence). Trimming took off 3 bases at V and 0 bases at J, with 13 bases between the two ends. This CDR3 has 16 amino acids. The full variable domain, in which reference TRBV7-9 and TRBJ2-3 provide the parts outside the CDR3, is DTGVSQNPRHKITKRGQNVTFRCDPISEHNRLYWYRQTLGQGPEFLTYFQNEAQLEKSRLLSDRFSAERPKGSFSTLEIQRTEQGDSAMYLCASSLVPGASTDTQYFGPGTRLTVL.

This clonotype showed up many times. V is TRBV9 and J is TRBJ2-1, with 14 nucleotides matching TRBD2. The CDR3 runs to 16 residues. The V segment lost 1 base and the J segment 7 bases; nucleotides outside the gene matches: 4. Looked up from germline, CDR1 is SGDLS and CDR2 is YYNGEE. In DNA, the CDR3 is TGTGCCAGCAGCGTAACGACTAGCGGGGGGGCTAATGAGCAGTTCTTC. Amino acid sequence: CASSVTTSGGANEQFF.

This clonotype was observed many times. The chain combines TRBV7-6 with TRBJ1-1, with D perhaps matching TRBD1 (5 bases). Germline assignment: CDR1 SGHVS and CDR2 FNYEAQ. Trimming left V 5 bases short and J 12 bases short, with 19 bases between. The CDR3 is made up of 13 amino acids. The CDR3 reads CASSPGQFLETFF. The CDR3 DNA reads TGTGCCAGCAGCCCCGGACAATTTTTGGAGACTTTCTTT.

This clonotype appeared many times. The chain is built from TRBV4-2 and TRBJ2-1, with 9 bases identical to TRBD2. Trimming took 0 bases from V and 3 from J; bases not matched to a gene: 0. In germline, CDR1 is LGHNA, CDR2 YNFKEQ. The CDR3 totals 15 residues. CDR3 in DNA: TGTGCCAGCAGCCAAGAACTAGCGGGCTACAATGAGCAGTTCTTC. Translation gives CASSQELAGYNEQFF.

Many counts were recorded for this clonotype. V and J are TRBV11-2 and TRBJ2-1, with 12 bases lining up with TRBD2. Germline CDR1 reads SGHAT; CDR2 reads FQNNGV. The CDR3 is made up of 16 amino acids. With 6 bases clipped from V and 3 bases from J, the junction kept 6 bases outside the gene matches. The CDR3 loop is CASRSLAGGIYNEQFF. The CDR3 bases are TGTGCCAGCAGATCCCTAGCGGGGGGGATCTACAATGAGCAGTTCTTC.

This clonotype has more than one count but fewer than ten. This chain connects TRBV27 to TRBJ1-1; D gene ambiguous. Per the germline V gene, CDR1 is MNHEY and CDR2 is SMNVEV (reference sequence). The germline V and J ends were trimmed by 6 bases and 5 bases, with 10 bases remaining between them. The CDR3 is 12 residues long. CDR3 sequence: CASRSTRTEAFF. CDR3 bases: TGTGCCAGCAGGTCCACCAGGACTGAAGCTTTCTTT.

This clonotype was seen at least ten times. The genes are TRBV5-1 and TRBJ1-4; D gene ambiguous. The CDR3 consists of 14 residues. Trimming shortened V by 3 bases and J by 3 bases, and 9 bases separated the two germline ends. Per germline, CDR1 SGHRS and CDR2 YFSETQ. CDR3 region: CASSSRGSNEKLFF. The CDR3 region has the DNA TGCGCCAGCAGCTCTCGCGGATCTAATGAAAAACTGTTTTTT.

This clonotype was seen many times. This chain uses TRBV2 with TRBJ1-1; D unclear. Per the germline V gene, CDR1 is SNHLY and CDR2 is FYNNEI. The CDR3 runs to 10 residues. Trimming shortened V by 6 bases and J by 11 bases, and 10 bases separated the two germline ends. The CDR3 here is CASRGMGAFF. CDR3 coding DNA: TGTGCCAGCAGAGGCATGGGGGCTTTCTTT.

This clonotype occurred many times. The V call is TRBV7-2, the J call TRBJ2-3, with no clear D. The CDR3 has 12 residues. V was clipped by 7 bases and J by 3 bases, with 8 bases between them. In germline, CDR1 is SGHTA, CDR2 FQGNSA. In nucleotides, the CDR3 is TGTGCCAGCAACCCCGGGACAGATACGCAGTATTTT. Its translation: CASNPGTDTQYF.

This clonotype was observed at least ten times. This chain connects TRBV29-1 to TRBJ2-7, with 12 nucleotides matching TRBD2. V lost 4 bases and J lost 4; bases outside the gene matches: 17. Germline CDR1 is SQVTM and CDR2 is ANQGSEA. The CDR3 length is 18 residues. The CDR3 spells CSVGILTSGRPSPYEQYF. In DNA form, the CDR3 reads TGCAGCGTTGGAATCCTTACTAGCGGGAGGCCCTCCCCATACGAGCAGTACTTC.

This clonotype was seen ten or more times. The V call is TRBV25-1, the J call TRBJ2-4, with D unresolved. This CDR3 has 11 amino acids. Trimming removed 2 bases at V and 15 bases at J, with 11 bases between. Germline CDR1 and CDR2: MGHDK and SYGVNS. CDR3 bases: TGTGCCAGCAGTGAAGCAGGTCAGACGTACTTC. Translating gives CASSEAGQTYF.

Concerning this clonotype: Since a much larger clone is just one base distant, this may be a read error. Since no conserved phenylalanine or tryptophan closes the CDR3, a read error is the likely cause. The chain couples TRBV6-6 to TRBJ1-3; a possible D gene is TRBD1 (6 bases). The V end lost 5 bases, the J end lost 4 bases, and 9 bases lay between the germline ends. There are 13 residues in the CDR3. Germline V gives CDR1 MNHNY, CDR2 SVGAGI (reference sequence). The CDR3 nucleotides are TGTGCCAGCAGTCACGGGGGCGGAAACACCATATATTTA. As protein: CASSHGGGNTIYL.

The chain carries TRBV19 and TRBJ2-3; TRBD2 is a possible D gene (6 bases). Germline lookup yields CDR1 LNHDA and CDR2 SQIVND (reference sequence). CDR3 size: 13 residues. Trimming took off 8 bases at V and 0 bases at J, with 9 bases between the two ends. CDR3 region: CASRSGSTDTQYF. The DNA of the CDR3 is TGTGCCAGTCGGAGCGGGAGCACAGATACGCAGTATTTT.

There are many counts of this clonotype. The chain carries TRBV20-1 and TRBJ1-6; 10 nucleotides align to TRBD1. V shed 2 bases and J 6 bases; nucleotides not matched to a gene: 4. The germline CDR1 and CDR2 sequences are DFQATT and SNEGSKA (reference sequence). This CDR3 is 15 amino acids long. The CDR3 DNA reads TGCAGTGCTAGATCCCGGGACAGGGGTAATTCACCCCTCCACTTT. Encoded protein: CSARSRDRGNSPLHF.

Many counts were recorded for this clonotype. The chain is built from TRBV7-8 and TRBJ2-3; TRBD2 matches at 11 bases. The trim removed 2 bases at V and 0 bases at J, leaving 4 bases unmatched. This CDR3 is built from 17 residues. Germline V gene lookup returns CDR1 SGHVS and CDR2 FQNEAQ. The CDR3 nucleotides read TGTGCCAGCAGCTTAAGACTAGCGGGGTCCAGCACAGATACGCAGTATTTT. Translated, it gives CASSLRLAGSSTDTQYF.

This clonotype was found many times. CDR3 loop: CASSFGTGGAGQPQHF. The CDR3 DNA is TGTGCCAGCAGTTTTGGGACAGGGGGCGCGGGTCAGCCCCAGCATTTT. The chain links TRBV12-3 or TRBV12-4 to TRBJ1-5; 12 nucleotides align to TRBD1. V lost 3 bases and J lost 6; bases outside the gene matches: 6. The CDR3 extends over 16 amino acids.

This clonotype came up a few times. This chain joins TRBV23-1 and TRBJ1-5, with TRBD1 matching 9 bases. TRBV23-1 is flagged as an ORF with uncertain function. This CDR3 region has 19 residues. V lost 8 bases to trimming and J lost 2 bases; unmatched junction nucleotides: 19. The CDR3 sequence is CASGHRGTGPNDGNQPQHF. In DNA form, the CDR3 reads TGCGCCAGCGGACATCGAGGGACAGGGCCGAATGACGGCAATCAGCCCCAGCATTTT.

A note on this clonotype: A much larger clone lies one base from this, so it may be a read error. The chain combines TRBV5-5 with TRBJ1-1; D gene uncertain. This CDR3 is 12 amino acids long. V gave up 1 base and J gave up 5 bases, with 6 bases separating them. The germline V gene encodes CDR1 SGHKS and CDR2 YYEKEE (reference sequence). The CDR3 sequence is CASSLLRTEAFF. CDR3 coding DNA: TGTGCCAGCAGCTTGCTGCGTACTGAAGCTTTCTTT.

This clonotype was detected many times. The chain carries TRBV20-1 and TRBJ2-7; TRBD2 matches 8 bases. The CDR3 sequence is 13 residues long. Per the germline V gene, CDR1 is DFQATT and CDR2 is SNEGSKA (reference sequence). J lost 3 bases, V lost 1 base, and 2 bases had no gene match. The CDR3 protein is CSARGGGYYEQYF. CDR3 DNA: TGCAGTGCTAGAGGCGGGGGGTACTACGAGCAGTACTTC.

V is TRBV28 and J is TRBJ2-1; maybe TRBD1 (6 bases). The CDR3 contains 16 residues. The V end lost 5 bases, the J end lost 10 bases, and 24 bases lay between the germline ends. Per germline, CDR1 MDHEN and CDR2 SYDVKM. CDR3 bases: TGTGCCAGCAGTCCCAGGCCGGGACATCTCGCAGAGGAGCAGTTCTTC. This gives the protein CASSPRPGHLAEEQFF.

The V gene is TRBV4-1, the J gene TRBJ2-1; 11 bases agree with TRBD2. V lost 3 bases to trimming and J lost 6 bases; unmatched junction nucleotides: 10. CDR1 MGHRA and CDR2 YSYEKL come from the germline V gene. This CDR3 has 17 amino acids. The chain's CDR3 is CASSHPWGSGRGNEQFF. CDR3 nucleotide sequence: TGCGCCAGCAGCCATCCATGGGGTAGCGGGAGGGGCAATGAGCAGTTCTTC.